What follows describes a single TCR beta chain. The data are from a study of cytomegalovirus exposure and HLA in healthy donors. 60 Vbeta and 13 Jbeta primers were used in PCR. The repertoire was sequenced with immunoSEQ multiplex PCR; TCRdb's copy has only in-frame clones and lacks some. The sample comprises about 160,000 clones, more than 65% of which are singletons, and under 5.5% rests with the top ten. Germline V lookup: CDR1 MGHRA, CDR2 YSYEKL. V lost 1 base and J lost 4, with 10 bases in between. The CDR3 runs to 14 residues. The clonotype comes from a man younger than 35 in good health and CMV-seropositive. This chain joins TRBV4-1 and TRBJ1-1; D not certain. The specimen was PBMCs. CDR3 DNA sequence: TGCGCCAGCAGCCAAGGTGGGCGCCGCACTGAAGCTTTCTTT. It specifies CASSQGGRRTEAFF.